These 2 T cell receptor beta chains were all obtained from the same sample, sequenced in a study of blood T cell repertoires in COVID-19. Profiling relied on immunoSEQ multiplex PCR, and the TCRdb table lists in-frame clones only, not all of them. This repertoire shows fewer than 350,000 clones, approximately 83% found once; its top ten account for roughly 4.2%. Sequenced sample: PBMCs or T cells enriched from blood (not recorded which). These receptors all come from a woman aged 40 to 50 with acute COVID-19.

The CDR3 DNA reads as TGTGCCACACGAAGGGGACAGATGAACACTGAAGCTTTCTTT. Its translation: CATRRGQMNTEAFF. J is TRBJ1-1 and V is TRBV10-3, with 7 bases aligning to TRBD1. The CDR3 sequence is 14 residues long. The junction had 8 bases not matched to a gene; V was cut back by 10 bases and J by 0 bases. Per germline, CDR1 ENHRY and CDR2 SYGVKD.

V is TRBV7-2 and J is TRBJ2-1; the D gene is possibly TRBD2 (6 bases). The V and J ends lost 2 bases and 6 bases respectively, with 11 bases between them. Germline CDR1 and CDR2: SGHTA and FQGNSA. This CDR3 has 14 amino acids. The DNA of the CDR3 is TGTGCCAGCAGCTTATCGACTAGTGTCAATGAGCAGTTCTTC. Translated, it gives CASSLSTSVNEQFF.